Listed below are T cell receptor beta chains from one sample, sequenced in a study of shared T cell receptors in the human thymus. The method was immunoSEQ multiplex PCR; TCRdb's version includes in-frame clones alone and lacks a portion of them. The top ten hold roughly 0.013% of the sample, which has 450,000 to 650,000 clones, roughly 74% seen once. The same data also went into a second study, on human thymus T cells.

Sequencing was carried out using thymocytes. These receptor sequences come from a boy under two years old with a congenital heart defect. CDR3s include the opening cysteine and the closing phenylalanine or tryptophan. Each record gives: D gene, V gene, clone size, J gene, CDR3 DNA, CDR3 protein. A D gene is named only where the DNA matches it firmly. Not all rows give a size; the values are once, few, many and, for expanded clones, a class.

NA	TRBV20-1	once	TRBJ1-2	TGCAGTGCTGGAACGGGAGGCTACACCTTC	CSAGTGGYTF
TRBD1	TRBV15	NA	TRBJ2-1	TGTGCCACCAGCAGAGATCCCCACGCCCGGGACAGGGAGCTCAATGAGCAGTTCTTC	CATSRDPHARDRELNEQFF
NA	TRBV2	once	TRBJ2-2	TGTGCCAGCAGTGAAGGAAGGGGTGGGGAGCTGTTTTTT	CASSEGRGGELFF
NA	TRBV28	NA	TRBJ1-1	TGTGCCACGACGGGGGGGACTGAAGCTTTCTTT	CATTGGTEAFF
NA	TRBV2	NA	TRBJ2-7	TGTGCCAGCAGTGAAGCGCTTCGGGCTCGGGAAAAGGACTCCTACGAGCAGTACTTC	CASSEALRAREKDSYEQYF
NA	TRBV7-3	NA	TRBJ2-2	TGTGCCAGCAGCTTAGGAGCGAACACCGGGGAGCTGTTTTTT	CASSLGANTGELFF
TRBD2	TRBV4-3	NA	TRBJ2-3	TGCGCCAGCAGCCAAGGAACTAGCGGGCCCTTAAGGGCTAGCACAGATACGCAGTATTTT	CASSQGTSGPLRASTDTQYF
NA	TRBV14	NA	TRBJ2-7	TGTGCCAGCAGCCAAGATTCAGACTACTCTCGGGACGAGCAGTACTTC	CASSQDSDYSRDEQYF
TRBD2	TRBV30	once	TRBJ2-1	TGTGCCTGGAGCCCCGGACTAGCGGGAGGGATTAATGAGCAGTTCTTC	CAWSPGLAGGINEQFF
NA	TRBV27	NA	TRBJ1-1	TGTGCCAGCAGTTTACCCGGCGGGGGCACTGAAGCTTTCTTT	CASSLPGGGTEAFF
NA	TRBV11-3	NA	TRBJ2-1	TGTGCCAGCAGCTTAGATCCTTCGGTCTACAATGAGCAGTTCTTC	CASSLDPSVYNEQFF
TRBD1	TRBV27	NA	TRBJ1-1	TGTGCCAGCAGCCTACAGGGGGCGGACACTGAAGCTTTCTTT	CASSLQGADTEAFF
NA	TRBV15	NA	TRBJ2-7	TGTGCCACCAGCGACCGGACTACCCTTAACTACGAGCAGTACTTC	CATSDRTTLNYEQYF
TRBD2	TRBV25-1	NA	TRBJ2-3	TGTGCCAGCAGTGAATTGGGGGAGGGCACTAGCACAGATACGCAGTATTTT	CASSELGEGTSTDTQYF
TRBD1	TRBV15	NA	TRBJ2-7	TGTGCCACCAGCAGGTGCGGAGGACAGGGGCCTTACGAGCAGTACTTC	CATSRCGGQGPYEQYF
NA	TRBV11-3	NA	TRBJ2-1	TGTGCCAGCAGCTTAGGGGGCGATGAGCAGTTCTTC	CASSLGGDEQFF
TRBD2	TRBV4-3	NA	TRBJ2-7	TGCGCCAGCAGCCAAGATCGGGGGACTAAGGCAGGCGAGCAGTACTTC	CASSQDRGTKAGEQYF
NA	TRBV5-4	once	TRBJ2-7	TGTGCCAGCAGCTTGGGGGGGCCCAGGGGACACGAGCAGTACTTC	CASSLGGPRGHEQYF
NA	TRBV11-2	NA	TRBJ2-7	TGTGCCAGCAGCCCCCACGGACAGACCTACGAGCAGTACTTC	CASSPHGQTYEQYF
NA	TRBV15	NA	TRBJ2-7	TGTGCCACCAGCAGCGCGGGATTTGACGACGAGCAGTACTTC	CATSSAGFDDEQYF
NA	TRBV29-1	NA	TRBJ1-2	TGCAGCGACCTACGGGGTCCCTACTATGGCTACACCTTC	CSDLRGPYYGYTF
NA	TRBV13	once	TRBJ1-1	TGTGCCACTAACCTTACAAGGGGGTCCCTTGTTGTTACTGAAGCTTTCTTT	CATNLTRGSLVVTEAFF
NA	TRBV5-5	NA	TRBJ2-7	TGTGCCAGCAGCTGGAGCTCCTACGAGCAGTACTTC	CASSWSSYEQYF
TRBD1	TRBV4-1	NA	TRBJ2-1	TGCGCCAGCAGCCAAGGCGTCCGGGACAGGAGGAACAATGAGCAGTTCTTC	CASSQGVRDRRNNEQFF
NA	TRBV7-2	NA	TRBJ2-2	TGTGCCAGCAGCCTCCCGTCGGGATCGAACACCGGGGAGCTGTTTTTT	CASSLPSGSNTGELFF
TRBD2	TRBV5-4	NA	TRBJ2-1	TGTGCCAGCAGCGGACTAGCGGGAAGTAGACGCAATGAGCAGTTCTTC	CASSGLAGSRRNEQFF
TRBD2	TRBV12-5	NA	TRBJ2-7	TGTGCTAGTGCCCGGGGACTAGCGCACCCCGCCTACGAGCAGTACTTC	CASARGLAHPAYEQYF
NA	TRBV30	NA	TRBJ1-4	TGTGCCTGGAGTGTGGGGGGATTAGGCGAAAAACTGTTTTTT	CAWSVGGLGEKLFF